This T cell receptor (beta chain) stems from a study of cytomegalovirus exposure and HLA in healthy donors. Study-level background: Early released data had around 88 million unique TCRs, all coming from HLA-typed donors. Notes on the study in general: Confirmation was obtained in vitro that a few CMV-associated chains are specific for CMV antigens. As a later analysis showed, a missense DCLRE1C variant was linked to trimming of TCR beta V- and J-genes. As was reported, the HLA-A and HLA-B alleles of most subjects were accurately predicted from TCR beta sequences.

With 60 Vbeta and 13 Jbeta primers, the PCR was carried out. Repertoires were generated with immunoSEQ multiplex PCR, while TCRdb's copy carries only in-frame clones and drops some. The sample includes 100,000 to 150,000 clones. As regards this clone: Its antigen remains unknown.

Germline CDR1 SNHLY, CDR2 FYNNEI. The ends lost 8 bases at V and 4 bases at J; junction bases unmatched: 8. This CDR3 is 14 amino acids long. The chain recombines TRBV2 with TRBJ1-5, with TRBD1 identical over 7 bases. Input material: PBMCs. This TCR came from a man younger than 30 in good health and CMV-seronegative. The CDR3 nucleotides read TGTGCCAGCTCCTTAGACAGGGTTAATCAGCCCCAGCATTTT. It translates to CASSLDRVNQPQHF. Looking up the rest from reference TRBV2 and TRBJ1-5 gives the full variable domain: EPEVTQTPSHQVTQMGQEVILRCVPISNHLYFYWYRQILGQKVEFLVSFYNNEISEKSEIFDDQFSVERPDGSNFTLKIRSTKLEDSAMYFCASSLDRVNQPQHFGDGTRLSIL.